This entry lists 15 T cell receptor beta chains sequenced from one sample in a study of blood T cell repertoires in COVID-19. The method was immunoSEQ multiplex PCR; TCRdb's version includes in-frame clones alone and lacks a portion of them. The sample holds some 210,000 clones, around 80% seen once. Sequencing input: peripheral blood. The receptors come from a woman aged 40 to 49 with acute or convalescent COVID-19.

The chain has TRBV6-2 or TRBV6-3 and TRBJ2-7; 7 bases align to TRBD1. The CDR3 is 18 amino acids. V lost 2 bases, J lost 4 bases, and 17 bases stayed unmatched. Germline V gene data show CDR1 as MNHEY and CDR2 as SVGEGT. The CDR3 DNA reads TGTGCCAGCAGTTACGGGCCCCCCGGGACAGCAATTTGGTACGAGCAGTACTTC. It specifies CASSYGPPGTAIWYEQYF.

The rearrangement joins TRBV5-6 to TRBJ2-7; D is unresolved. Germline V gene lookup returns CDR1 SGHDT and CDR2 YYEEEE. V shed 0 bases and J shed 3 bases, with 4 bases lying between them. The CDR3 loop spans 12 amino acids. Here the CDR3 DNA reads TGTGCCAGCAGCTTGGACAACTACGAGCAGTACTTC. Translated, it gives CASSLDNYEQYF.

This clone was counted once. This sequence joins TRBV3-1 (or the pseudogene TRBV3-2) and TRBJ1-3; D unclear. CDR1 is LGHDT and CDR2 is YNNKEL in the germline V gene (reference sequence). CDR3 length equals 15 residues. The V gene lost 4 bases and the J gene lost 0 bases, with 10 bases spanning the gap. CDR3 coding DNA: TGTGCCAGCAGCCCCACACAGACCTCTGGAAACACCATATATTTT. Translating it yields CASSPTQTSGNTIYF.

This chain joins TRBV7-6 and TRBJ1-1; D perhaps matches TRBD1 (5 bases). The CDR3 consists of 15 residues. V was cut by 5 bases and J by 2 bases, with 15 bases left in between. The germline V gene encodes CDR1 SGHVS and CDR2 FNYEAQ. The CDR3, as DNA: TGTGCCAGCAGCCCTTTCGGGGGGGGAAACACTGAAGCTTTCTTT. Its protein is CASSPFGGGNTEAFF.

The V call is TRBV19, the J call TRBJ2-3; D uncertain. The CDR3 has 13 residues. Germline V gene lookup returns CDR1 LNHDA and CDR2 SQIVND (reference sequence). V dropped 3 bases and J dropped 2 bases, with 6 bases sitting between them. CDR3 in amino acids: CASSISTTDTQYF. In DNA, the CDR3 is TGTGCCAGTAGTATTAGTACCACAGATACGCAGTATTTT.

The rearrangement uses TRBV5-1 and TRBJ2-1; 7 bases are a match to TRBD2. There are 14 residues in the CDR3. Germline V lookup: CDR1 SGHRS, CDR2 YFSETQ. With 2 bases clipped from V and 3 bases from J, the junction kept 2 bases outside the gene matches. CDR3 sequence: CASSFLAVYNEQFF. The CDR3 DNA follows: TGCGCCAGCAGCTTCCTAGCGGTCTACAATGAGCAGTTCTTC.

This chain connects TRBV4-2 to TRBJ1-4; 9 nucleotides match TRBD1. The CDR3 sequence is 19 residues long. V was clipped by 3 bases and J by 4 bases; unmatched bases: 15. Germline V CDR1 and CDR2: LGHNA, YNFKEQ. The CDR3, as DNA: TGTGCCAGCAGCCACCCATCTGCGGGACAGGGTTCAGGTAATGAAAAACTGTTTTTT. This codes for CASSHPSAGQGSGNEKLFF.

The V gene is TRBV3-1 (or the pseudogene TRBV3-2), the J gene TRBJ2-3, with D uncertain. CDR3 length equals 13 residues. The ends were cut back, 1 base at V and 7 bases at J, with 9 bases in the middle. CDR1 is LGHDT, CDR2 YNNKEL, per germline (reference sequence). CDR3 nucleotide sequence: TGTGCCAGCAGCCAAGCCGGTATAAATACGCAGTATTTT. Translated: CASSQAGINTQYF.

The rearrangement joins TRBV7-3 to TRBJ2-4; 9 bases map to TRBD1. V shed 5 bases, J shed 7 bases, and the junction held 3 bases outside the gene matches. The CDR3 length is 13 residues. Germline V CDR1 and CDR2: SGHTA, FQGTGA. In nucleotides, the CDR3 is TGTGCCAGCAGCCCCGGGACAGGGAACATTCAGTACTTC. Amino acids: CASSPGTGNIQYF.

This clone was seen only once. In DNA form, the CDR3 reads TGTGCCAGCAGCTACCGTTGGGACAGGGTGGACACCGGGGAGCTGTTTTTT. This translates into CASSYRWDRVDTGELFF. This sequence joins TRBV9 and TRBJ2-2; 9 bases line up with TRBD1. V was clipped by 4 bases and J by 3 bases; unmatched bases: 10. The germline V gene has CDR1 SGDLS and CDR2 YYNGEE. The CDR3 consists of 17 residues.

This chain connects TRBV13 to TRBJ2-1; 11 positions agree with TRBD1. CDR1 is PRHDT, CDR2 FYEKMQ, per germline (reference sequence). Trimming removed 4 bases from V and 3 bases from J; junction bases left unmatched: 14. The CDR3 has 19 residues. The CDR3 DNA reads as TGTGCCAGCAGCTCCTCGACTAAAGGGACAGGGGGTCTCTACAATGAGCAGTTCTTC. It codes for CASSSSTKGTGGLYNEQFF.

The J gene is TRBJ2-7, the V gene TRBV5-8; D may be TRBD1 (6 bases). Germline loops: CDR1 SGHTS, CDR2 YDEGEE. V was clipped by 2 bases and J by 0 bases, with 18 bases between them. The CDR3 is 17 amino acids. CDR3 in amino acids: CASSFLRTAQSSYEQYF. CDR3 coding DNA: TGTGCCAGCAGCTTCCTCCGGACAGCCCAGAGCTCCTACGAGCAGTACTTC.

The V call is TRBV14, the J call TRBJ2-1, with TRBD1 matching over 11 bases. The CDR3 is made up of 15 amino acids. Unmatched junction bases numbered 7, after V lost 1 base and J lost 11 bases. Looked up from germline, CDR1 is SGHDN and CDR2 is FVKESK. In nucleotides, the CDR3 is TGTGCCAGCAGCCAAGGCCCTGGGACAGGGGGTCAGCAGTTCTTC. Translated: CASSQGPGTGGQQFF.

The V gene is TRBV5-1, the J gene TRBJ1-2, with 8 bases aligning to TRBD1. J was trimmed by 3 bases and V by 4 bases; bases with no gene match: 5. The CDR3 is made up of 14 amino acids. Germline CDR1 is SGHRS and CDR2 is YFSETQ. DNA for the CDR3: TGCGCCAGCAGCGTTGGGACAGGCTACTATGGCTACACCTTC. Translated, it gives CASSVGTGYYGYTF.

The V gene is TRBV19, the J gene TRBJ2-1, with D possibly being TRBD2 (6 bases). The germline V gene has CDR1 LNHDA and CDR2 SQIVND (reference sequence). V was shortened by 5 bases and J by 6 bases, with 14 bases between the two germline ends. The CDR3 spans 14 residues. The CDR3 spells CASSYKTRANEQFF. CDR3 bases: TGTGCCAGTAGTTATAAGACTAGGGCCAATGAGCAGTTCTTC.